What follows is one T cell receptor (beta chain) and its context. This sample stems from a study of control samples from healthy donors and cancer patients. Trimming shortened V by 4 bases and J by 6 bases, and 13 bases separated the two germline ends. Germline CDR1 SGHNT, CDR2 YYREEE (reference sequence). This CDR3 contains 13 residues. Sequencing used immunoSEQ multiplex PCR; TCRdb keeps in-frame clones, though not all of them. Of under 450,000 clones in the sample, around 90% are singletons; the top ten hold just under 6.5%. The receptor comes from a man aged 35 to 55 with head and neck cancer. Sample: PBMCs. The chain recombines TRBV5-4 with TRBJ1-2, with D unresolved. The CDR3 loop is CASSPLNGNGYTF. Written as DNA, the CDR3 is TGTGCCAGCAGCCCTCTAAATGGGAATGGCTACACCTTC.